The sequence of this T cell receptor beta chain was determined in a study of cytomegalovirus exposure and HLA in healthy donors. The CDR3 has 14 residues. Looked up from germline, CDR1 is MNHNS and CDR2 is SASEGT. J was trimmed by 5 bases and V by 8 bases; bases with no gene match: 6. The PCR contained 60 Vbeta and 13 Jbeta primers. As originally analysed: Per a later analysis, the number of unique TCR beta chains was about 78 million, of which 8.5 million to 11 million were shared. Assay used: immunoSEQ multiplex PCR; TCRdb lists only in-frame clones, some missing. V and J calls and clone size are given by that table; D and trimming were obtained from the DNA. Among some 170,000 clones listed, approximately 70% were seen once. A single count supports this clone.

Input material: PBMCs. This sequence was found in a human donor in good health. The V gene is TRBV6-1, the J gene TRBJ2-5; 12 bases are shared with TRBD1. CDR3 loop: CASGTGGFSETQYF. CDR3 bases: TGTGCCAGCGGGACAGGGGGCTTTTCGGAGACCCAGTACTTC.